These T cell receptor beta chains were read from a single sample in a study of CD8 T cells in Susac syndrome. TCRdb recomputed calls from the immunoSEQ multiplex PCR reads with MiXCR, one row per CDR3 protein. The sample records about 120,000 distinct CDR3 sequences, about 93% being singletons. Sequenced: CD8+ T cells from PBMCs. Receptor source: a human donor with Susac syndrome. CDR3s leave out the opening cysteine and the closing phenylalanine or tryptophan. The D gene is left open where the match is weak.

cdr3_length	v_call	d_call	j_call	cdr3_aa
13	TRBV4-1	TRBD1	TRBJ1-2	ASSQPLDRESGYT
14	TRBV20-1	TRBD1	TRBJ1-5	SARGRQGGSNQPQH
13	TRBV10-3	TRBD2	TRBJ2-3	AISEREGPTDTQY
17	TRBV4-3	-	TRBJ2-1	ASSQEAREIEVPYNEQF
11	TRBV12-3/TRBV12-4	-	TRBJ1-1	ASSLWANTEAF
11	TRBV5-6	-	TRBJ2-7	ASSLMSGYEQY
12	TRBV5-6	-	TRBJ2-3	ASSSGGGTDTQY
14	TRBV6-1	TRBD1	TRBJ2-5	ASSPPGTDFQETQY
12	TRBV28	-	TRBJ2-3	ASSLRQGTDTQY
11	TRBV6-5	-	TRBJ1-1	ASRKGRTLEAF